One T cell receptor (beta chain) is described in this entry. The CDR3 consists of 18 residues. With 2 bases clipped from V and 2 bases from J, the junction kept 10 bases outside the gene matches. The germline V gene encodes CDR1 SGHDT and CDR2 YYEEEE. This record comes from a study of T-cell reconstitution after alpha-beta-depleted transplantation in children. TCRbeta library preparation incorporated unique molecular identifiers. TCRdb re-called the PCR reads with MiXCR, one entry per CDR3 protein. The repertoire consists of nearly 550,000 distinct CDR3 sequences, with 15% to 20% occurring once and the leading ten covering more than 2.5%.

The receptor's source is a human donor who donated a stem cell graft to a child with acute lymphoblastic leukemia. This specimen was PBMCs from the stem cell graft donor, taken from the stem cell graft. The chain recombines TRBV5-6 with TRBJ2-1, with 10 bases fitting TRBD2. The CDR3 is CASSLPGYGLAAYNEQFF. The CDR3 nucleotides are TGTGCCAGCAGCTTACCGGGTTACGGACTAGCGGCCTACAATGAGCAGTTCTTC. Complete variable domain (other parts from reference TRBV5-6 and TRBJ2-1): DAGVTQSPTHLIKTRGQQVTLRCSPKSGHDTVSWYQQALGQGPQFIFQYYEEEERQRGNFPDRFSGHQFPNYSSELNVNALLLGDSALYLCASSLPGYGLAAYNEQFFGPGTRLTVL.